This TCR beta chain comes out of a study of blood T cell repertoires in COVID-19. The germline gives CDR1 MNHGY, CDR2 SVAAGI. CDR3 length: 17 residues. After removal of 5 bases from V and 7 bases from J, the junction contained 14 bases not matched to a gene. The table came from immunoSEQ multiplex PCR; TCRdb's copy has only in-frame clones and leaves some out. The sample records approximately 230,000 clones, around 83% being singletons. The source is an older man with acute or convalescent COVID-19. Sequences were obtained from peripheral blood. The chain combines TRBV6-9 with TRBJ2-2; TRBD1 matches 9 bases. The DNA for the CDR3 is TGTGCCAGCAGTGGGACAGGGCCGGATATGGGGAGCGGGGAGCTGTTTTTT. Translating gives CASSGTGPDMGSGELFF.